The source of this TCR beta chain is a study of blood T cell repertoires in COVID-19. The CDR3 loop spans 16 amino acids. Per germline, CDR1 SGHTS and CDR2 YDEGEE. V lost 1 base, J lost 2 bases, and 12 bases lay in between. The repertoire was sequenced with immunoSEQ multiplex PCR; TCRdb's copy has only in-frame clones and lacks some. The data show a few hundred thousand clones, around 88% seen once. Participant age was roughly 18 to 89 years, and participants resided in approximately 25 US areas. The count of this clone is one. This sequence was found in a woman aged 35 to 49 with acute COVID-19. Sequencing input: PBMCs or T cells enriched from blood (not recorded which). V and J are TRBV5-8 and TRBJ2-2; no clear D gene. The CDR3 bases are TGTGCCAGCAGCTTGCGAACCCTTAGTAACACCGGGGAGCTGTTTTTT. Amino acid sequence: CASSLRTLSNTGELFF. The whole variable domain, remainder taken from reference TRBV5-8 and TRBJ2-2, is EAGVTQSPTHLIKTRGQQATLRCSPISGHTSVYWYQQALGLGLQFLLWYDEGEERNRGNFPPRFSGRQFPNYSSELNVNALELEDSALYLCASSLRTLSNTGELFFGEGSRLTVL.